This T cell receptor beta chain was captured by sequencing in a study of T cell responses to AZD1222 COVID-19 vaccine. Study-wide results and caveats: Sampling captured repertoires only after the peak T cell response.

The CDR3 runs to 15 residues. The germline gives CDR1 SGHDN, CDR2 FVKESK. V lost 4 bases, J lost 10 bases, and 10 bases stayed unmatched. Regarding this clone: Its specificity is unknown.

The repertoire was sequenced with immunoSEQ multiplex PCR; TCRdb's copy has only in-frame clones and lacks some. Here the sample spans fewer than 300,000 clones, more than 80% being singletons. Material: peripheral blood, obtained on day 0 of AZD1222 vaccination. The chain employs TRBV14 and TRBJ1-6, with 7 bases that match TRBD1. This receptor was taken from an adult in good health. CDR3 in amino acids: CASSLSTGRFSPLHF. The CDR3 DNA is TGTGCCAGCAGCCTTTCGACAGGGAGATTCTCACCCCTCCACTTT.